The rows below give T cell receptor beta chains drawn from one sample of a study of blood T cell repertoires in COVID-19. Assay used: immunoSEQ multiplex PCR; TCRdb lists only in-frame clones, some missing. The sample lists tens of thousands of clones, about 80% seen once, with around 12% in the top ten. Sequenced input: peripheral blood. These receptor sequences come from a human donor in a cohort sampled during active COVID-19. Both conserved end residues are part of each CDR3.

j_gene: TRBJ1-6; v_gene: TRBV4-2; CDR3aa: CASSPAGADSPLHF
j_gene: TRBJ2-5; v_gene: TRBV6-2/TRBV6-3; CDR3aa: CASSPRYGTSGRQETQYF
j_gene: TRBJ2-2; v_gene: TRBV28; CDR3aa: CASSPLGTGDTGELFF
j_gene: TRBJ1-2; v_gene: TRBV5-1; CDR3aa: CASSSGTPNYGYTF
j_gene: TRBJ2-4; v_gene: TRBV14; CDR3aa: CASSQDPGGRGKYF
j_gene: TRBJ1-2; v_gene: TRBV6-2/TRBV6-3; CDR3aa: CASSHPVTDPGDYGYTF
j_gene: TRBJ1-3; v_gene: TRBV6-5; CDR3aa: CASTGAGNTIYF
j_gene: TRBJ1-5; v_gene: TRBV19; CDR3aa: CASSIDTGISQPQHF
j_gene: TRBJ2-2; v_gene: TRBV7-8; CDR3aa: CASSQGQTSGGAGELFF
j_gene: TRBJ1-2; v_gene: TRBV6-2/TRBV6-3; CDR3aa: CASSLQANYGYTF
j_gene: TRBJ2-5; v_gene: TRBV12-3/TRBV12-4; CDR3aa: CASSGQNQETQYF
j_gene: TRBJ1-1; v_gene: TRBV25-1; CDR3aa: CASRRQTNTEAFF
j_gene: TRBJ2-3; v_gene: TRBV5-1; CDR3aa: CASSVDRQGVGDTQYF
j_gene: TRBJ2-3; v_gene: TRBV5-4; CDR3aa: CASGTSSTDTQYF
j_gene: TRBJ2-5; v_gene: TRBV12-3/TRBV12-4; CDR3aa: CASSLSRAQYF
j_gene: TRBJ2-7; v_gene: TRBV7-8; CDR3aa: CASSPFTSGGTRVYF
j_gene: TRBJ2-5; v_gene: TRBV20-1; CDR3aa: CSASFQQETQYF
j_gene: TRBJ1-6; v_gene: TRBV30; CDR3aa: CAYTRGQGNSPLHF
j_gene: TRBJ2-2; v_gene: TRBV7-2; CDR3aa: CASSFYRGEGELFF
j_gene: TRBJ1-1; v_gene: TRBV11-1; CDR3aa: CASSGREFEAFF
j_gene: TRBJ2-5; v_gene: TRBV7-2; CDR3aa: CASSSAWTGQETQYF
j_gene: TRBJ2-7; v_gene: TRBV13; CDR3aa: CASSLRPGQAAMQYF
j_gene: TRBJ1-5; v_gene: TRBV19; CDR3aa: CASSMYGQGEGQPQHF
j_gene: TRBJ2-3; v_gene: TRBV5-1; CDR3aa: CASSPSRGGSTDTQYF
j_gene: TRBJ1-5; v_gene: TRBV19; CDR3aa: CASTRGGKNQPQHF
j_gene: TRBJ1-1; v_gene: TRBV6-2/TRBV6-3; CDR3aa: CASSPPGVNTEAFF
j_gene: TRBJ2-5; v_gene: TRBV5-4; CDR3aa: CASSSDRVSEETQYF
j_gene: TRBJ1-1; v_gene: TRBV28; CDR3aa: CASSLHSTGNTEAFF
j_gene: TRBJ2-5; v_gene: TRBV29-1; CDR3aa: CSTEGRRGGFETQYF
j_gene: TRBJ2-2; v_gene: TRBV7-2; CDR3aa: CASSLVPGRYTGELFF
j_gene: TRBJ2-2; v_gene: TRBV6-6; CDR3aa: CASRRTGPNTGELFF
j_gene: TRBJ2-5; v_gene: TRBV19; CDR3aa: CATRGSGRKQETQYF
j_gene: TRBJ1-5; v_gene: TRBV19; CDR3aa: CASRDPTGPRGQPQHF
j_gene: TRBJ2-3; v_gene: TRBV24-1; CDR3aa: CATSEYRVFGTDTQYF
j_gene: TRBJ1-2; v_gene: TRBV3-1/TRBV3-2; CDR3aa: CASSQSDHMRYGYTF
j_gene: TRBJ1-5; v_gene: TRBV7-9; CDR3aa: CASSMSRDNQPQHF